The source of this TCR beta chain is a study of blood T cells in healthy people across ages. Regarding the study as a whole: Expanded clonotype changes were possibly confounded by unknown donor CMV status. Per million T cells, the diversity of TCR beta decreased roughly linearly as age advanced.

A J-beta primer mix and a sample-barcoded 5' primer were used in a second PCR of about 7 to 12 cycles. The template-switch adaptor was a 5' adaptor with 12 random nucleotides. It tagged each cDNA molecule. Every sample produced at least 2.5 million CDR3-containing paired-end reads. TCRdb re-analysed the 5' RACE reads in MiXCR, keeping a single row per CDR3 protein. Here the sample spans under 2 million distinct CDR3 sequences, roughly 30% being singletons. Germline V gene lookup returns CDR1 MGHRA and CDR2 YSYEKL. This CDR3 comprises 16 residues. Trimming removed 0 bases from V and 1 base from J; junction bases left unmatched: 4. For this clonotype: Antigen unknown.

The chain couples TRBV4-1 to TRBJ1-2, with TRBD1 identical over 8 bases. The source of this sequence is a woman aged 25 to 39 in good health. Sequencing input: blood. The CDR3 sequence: CASSQDWTGFNYGYTF. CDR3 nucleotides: TGCGCCAGCAGCCAAGATTGGACAGGGTTTAACTATGGCTACACCTTC.